These 32 T cell receptor beta chains were sequenced from one sample in a study of blood T cell repertoires in COVID-19. TCRdb keeps only in-frame clones here, not all; method: immunoSEQ multiplex PCR. Counted here are approximately 250,000 clones, around four fifths occurring once; the ten biggest clones make up 14% to 15%. Sequencing input: PBMCs or T cells enriched from blood (not recorded which). The receptors originated from a man aged 40-55 years who had recovered from COVID-19.

The CDR3 sequence: CASSVSTDTQYF. The CDR3 DNA reads as TGTGCCAGCAGCGTCAGTACAGATACGCAGTATTTT. This rearrangement joins TRBV9 to TRBJ2-3; D call uncertain. V was clipped by 2 bases and J by 3 bases, with 4 bases between them. CDR3 size: 12 residues. The germline V gene encodes CDR1 SGDLS and CDR2 YYNGEE.

The chain employs TRBV18 and TRBJ2-1, with 13 positions matching TRBD2. The CDR3 extends over 16 amino acids. Germline lookup yields CDR1 KGHSH and CDR2 LQKENI. After removal of 0 bases from V and 10 bases from J, the junction contained 6 bases not matched to a gene. CDR3 sequence: CASSPPGTSGIQEQFF. DNA of the CDR3: TGTGCCAGCTCACCACCAGGGACTAGCGGGATACAGGAGCAGTTCTTC.

The rearrangement uses TRBV6-2 or TRBV6-3 and TRBJ1-5, with D perhaps matching TRBD1 (5 bases). Germline values: CDR1 MNHEY, CDR2 SVGEGT. V was pared by 5 bases and J by 3 bases, with 8 bases between. The CDR3 runs 13 residues. The CDR3 coding sequence is TGTGCCAGCAGTAGACAGCCCAATCAGCCCCAGCATTTT. This codes for CASSRQPNQPQHF.

This chain connects TRBV30 to TRBJ2-1; 7 bases line up with TRBD2. This CDR3 is 14 amino acids long. CDR1 and CDR2 (germline): GTSNPN, SVGIG (reference sequence). The V gene end was trimmed by 5 bases and the J gene end by 4 bases; junction bases not matched to a gene: 8. In nucleotides, the CDR3 is TGTGCCTGGGAGACTAGGGAGGGGTACAATGAGCAGTTCTTC. Residues: CAWETREGYNEQFF.

V usage is TRBV6-5 and J usage is TRBJ2-7; 11 bases are a match to TRBD2. V lost 4 bases and J lost 2; bases outside the gene matches: 4. The length of the CDR3 is 15 residues. CDR1 MNHEY and CDR2 SVGAGI come from the germline V gene. CDR3 sequence (DNA): TGTGCCAGCAGTTTACTAGCGGGGGCAACCTACGAGCAGTACTTC. Translation: CASSLLAGATYEQYF.

This chain links TRBV30 with TRBJ1-3, with D unresolved. Germline CDR1 and CDR2: GTSNPN and SVGIG (reference sequence). The CDR3 is 11 residues long. Here the CDR3 DNA reads TGTGCGCGGGGCTCTGGAAACACCATATATTTT. Protein product: CARGSGNTIYF.

The gene calls are TRBV2 and TRBJ1-2; the match to TRBD1 covers 10 bases. This CDR3 is built from 16 residues. V trimming: 6 bases; J trimming: 2 bases; junction bases outside the gene matches: 9. The germline gives CDR1 SNHLY, CDR2 FYNNEI. This chain's CDR3 is CASRATGGSGNYGYTF. The CDR3 nucleotides read TGTGCCAGCAGAGCGACAGGGGGCTCGGGCAACTATGGCTACACCTTC.

The chain carries TRBV6-5 and TRBJ2-7; TRBD1 is a possible D gene (6 bases). The germline CDR1 and CDR2 sequences are MNHEY and SVGAGI. The germline V and J ends were trimmed by 7 bases and 2 bases, with 15 bases remaining between them. The CDR3 contains 14 residues. The CDR3 is CASIRGDTAYEQYF. The CDR3 region has the DNA TGTGCCAGCATCCGTGGGGACACAGCCTACGAGCAGTACTTC.

The rearrangement uses TRBV27 and TRBJ1-2; the D gene is possibly TRBD1 (5 bases). The CDR3 runs 12 residues. Germline V lookup: CDR1 MNHEY, CDR2 SMNVEV (reference sequence). V lost 6 bases and J lost 7, with 12 bases in between. Here the CDR3 DNA reads TGTGCCAGCAGGGGGGACTCAGGTGGCTACACCTTC. Its translation: CASRGDSGGYTF.

The chain links TRBV28 to TRBJ2-5, with TRBD2 identical over 9 bases. The germline V gene has CDR1 MDHEN and CDR2 SYDVKM. This CDR3 has 15 amino acids. V was pared by 5 bases and J by 6 bases, with 10 bases of the junction left unmatched. The CDR3 reads CASSPGGGVWKTQYF. The DNA for the CDR3 is TGTGCCAGCAGTCCCGGCGGGGGGGTATGGAAGACCCAGTACTTC.

CDR3 loop: CASSLALSGRDEQFF. The CDR3 DNA is TGTGCCAGCAGCTTGGCCCTTAGCGGGAGGGATGAGCAGTTCTTC. The rearrangement links TRBV5-4 to TRBJ2-1; 11 bases match TRBD2. This CDR3 is built from 15 residues. Germline V gives CDR1 SGHNT, CDR2 YYREEE (reference sequence). The trim removed 0 bases at V and 8 bases at J, leaving 4 bases unmatched.

The chain couples TRBV3-1 (or the pseudogene TRBV3-2) to TRBJ2-2; 8 nucleotides agree with TRBD1. There are 18 residues in the CDR3. Germline V lookup: CDR1 LGHDT, CDR2 YNNKEL (reference sequence). Germline trimming cut 4 bases from V and 6 bases from J; bases unmatched to any gene: 16. The CDR3: CASSPVLGGQGISGELFF. CDR3 nucleotide sequence: TGTGCCAGCAGCCCCGTTCTCGGTGGACAGGGAATTTCCGGGGAGCTGTTTTTT.

The CDR3 DNA reads as TGTGCCAGCAGCCATCCGTCCCAGTATGAGCAGTTCTTC. It translates to CASSHPSQYEQFF. The V call is TRBV14, the J call TRBJ2-1; D is unresolved. The ends were cut back, 3 bases at V and 8 bases at J, with 11 bases in the middle. Germline lookup yields CDR1 SGHDN and CDR2 FVKESK. The CDR3 consists of 13 residues.

This clone was seen once. The rearrangement uses TRBV4-3 and TRBJ1-5; D uncertain. This CDR3 comprises 15 residues. The germline gives CDR1 LGHNA, CDR2 YSLEER. Trimming removed 0 bases from V and 6 bases from J, with 12 bases in between. The CDR3 coding sequence is TGCGCCAGCAGCCAAGAGGCCCTAGCCGGTCAGCCCCAGCATTTT. Residues: CASSQEALAGQPQHF.

The J gene is TRBJ1-1, the V gene TRBV21-1. TRBV21-1 is reported as a pseudogene. The CDR3 runs 13 residues. CDR3 residues: CASSTGRNTEAFF. The DNA of the CDR3 is TGTGCCAGCAGCACCGGGAGGAACACTGAAGCTTTCTTT.

This chain joins TRBV5-1 and TRBJ2-7, with a possible D match to TRBD1 (6 bases). V lost 4 bases to trimming and J lost 2 bases, with 13 bases between them. In germline, CDR1 is SGHRS, CDR2 YFSETQ. The CDR3 runs to 14 residues. The CDR3 DNA follows: TGCGCCAGCAGCCGGGGACACGAAGCCTACGAGCAGTACTTC. Translating gives CASSRGHEAYEQYF.

This chain uses TRBV9 with TRBJ2-2; D not certain. The CDR3 has 15 residues. Per the germline V gene, CDR1 is SGDLS and CDR2 is YYNGEE. Trimming pared 4 bases from V and 3 bases from J, leaving 13 bases between. Here the CDR3 reads CASSPRRRDTGELFF. CDR3 DNA: TGTGCCAGCAGCCCTAGAAGACGGGACACCGGGGAGCTGTTTTTT. The variable domain in full, completed from reference TRBV9 and TRBJ2-2, reads DSGVTQTPKHLITATGQRVTLRCSPRSGDLSVYWYQQSLDQGLQFLIQYYNGEERAKGNILERFSAQQFPDLHSELNLSSLELGDSALYFCASSPRRRDTGELFFGEGSRLTVL.

The chain uses TRBV5-4 and TRBJ1-6; a possible D gene is TRBD1 (5 bases). Looked up from germline, CDR1 is SGHNT and CDR2 is YYREEE (reference sequence). Trimming took 0 bases from V and 7 from J, leaving 11 bases between them. This CDR3 is 15 amino acids long. This CDR3 is CASSLEGIPNSPLHF. The CDR3, as DNA: TGTGCCAGCAGCTTGGAGGGGATCCCAAATTCACCCCTCCACTTT.

The chain employs TRBV28 and TRBJ1-5; TRBD1 is a possible D gene (5 bases). The CDR3 totals 14 residues. From germline, CDR1 is MDHEN and CDR2 SYDVKM. The V and J ends lost 7 bases and 6 bases respectively, with 16 bases between them. The CDR3 protein is CASTWGNLGQPQHF. CDR3 DNA: TGTGCCAGCACCTGGGGCAATCTAGGTCAGCCCCAGCATTTT.

The rearrangement links TRBV19 to TRBJ1-5, with D unclear. The CDR3 covers 14 residues. Trimming removed 5 bases from V and 7 bases from J, with 15 bases in between. The germline V gene has CDR1 LNHDA and CDR2 SQIVND (reference sequence). The chain's CDR3 is CASSPRLLTQPQHF. CDR3 coding DNA: TGTGCCAGTAGTCCCCGACTCTTGACCCAGCCCCAGCATTTT. The variable domain in full, with the rest retrieved from reference TRBV19 and TRBJ1-5, is DGGITQSPKYLFRKEGQNVTLSCEQNLNHDAMYWYRQDPGQGLRLIYYSQIVNDFQKGDIAEGYSVSREKKESFPLTVTSAQKNPTAFYLCASSPRLLTQPQHFGDGTRLSIL.

This chain uses TRBV6-5 with TRBJ2-5, with 9 bases lining up with TRBD1. CDR1 and CDR2 from the germline V gene are MNHEY and SVGAGI. CDR3 size: 13 residues. V trimming: 6 bases; J trimming: 3 bases; junction bases outside the gene matches: 2. CDR3 loop: CASRRTGEETQYF. The CDR3 bases are TGTGCCAGCAGACGGACAGGGGAAGAGACCCAGTACTTC.

This clone was observed a single time. This chain links TRBV10-3 with TRBJ2-7; 9 bases map to TRBD2. V lost 6 bases and J lost 4; bases outside the gene matches: 10. The CDR3 loop spans 15 amino acids. Germline V gene data show CDR1 as ENHRY and CDR2 as SYGVKD. The CDR3 loop reads CAISAGREGAYEQYF. CDR3 DNA sequence: TGTGCCATCAGCGCTGGGCGGGAGGGAGCTTACGAGCAGTACTTC.

The chain uses TRBV5-1 and TRBJ1-6, with TRBD1 matching 7 bases. V shed 3 bases, J shed 7 bases, and the junction held 7 bases outside the gene matches. The CDR3 extends over 15 amino acids. The germline V gene encodes CDR1 SGHRS and CDR2 YFSETQ. CDR3 nucleotide sequence: TGCGCCAGCAGCTCGACCGGGGACAGAAATTCACCCCTCCACTTT. It yields the protein CASSSTGDRNSPLHF.

This clone came up a few times. The chain joins TRBV2 to TRBJ2-1, with 10 bases identical to TRBD2. The length of the CDR3 is 14 residues. The V and J ends lost 2 bases and 5 bases, in that order; junction bases with no gene match: 0. From germline, CDR1 is SNHLY and CDR2 FYNNEI. The CDR3 bases are TGTGCCAGCAGTGAACTAGCGGGAGACAATGAGCAGTTCTTC. Translating it yields CASSELAGDNEQFF.

This clone showed up just a few times. V is TRBV28 and J is TRBJ1-2, with 7 bases aligning to TRBD1. Germline CDR1 and CDR2: MDHEN and SYDVKM. The CDR3 sequence is 13 residues long. V was pared by 7 bases and J by 5 bases, with 7 bases of the junction left unmatched. The CDR3 protein is CASTAGGRYGYTF. Here the CDR3 DNA reads TGTGCCAGCACCGCAGGGGGAAGATATGGCTACACCTTC.

The V and J genes are TRBV15 and TRBJ2-1; D is perhaps TRBD2 (6 bases). Trimming cost V 0 bases and J 2 bases, with 8 bases left between them. Germline V lookup: CDR1 LNHNV, CDR2 YYDKDF (reference sequence). CDR3 length: 15 residues. The CDR3 reads CATSRDRGTYNEQFF. The CDR3 region has the DNA TGTGCCACCAGCAGAGATCGGGGGACCTACAATGAGCAGTTCTTC. The whole variable domain, filled in from reference TRBV15 and TRBJ2-1, reads DAMVIQNPRYQVTQFGKPVTLSCSQTLNHNVMYWYQQKSSQAPKLLFHYYDKDFNNEADTPDNFQSRRPNTSFCFLDIRSPGLGDTAMYLCATSRDRGTYNEQFFGPGTRLTVL.

The chain combines TRBV7-8 with TRBJ1-5; D not resolved. CDR3 length: 15 residues. From germline, CDR1 is SGHVS and CDR2 FQNEAQ. The V end was cut by 2 bases, the J end by 7 bases, with 15 bases between. CDR3 sequence: CASSLIAGGRQPQHF. The CDR3 DNA reads as TGTGCCAGCAGCTTAATCGCGGGCGGAAGACAGCCCCAGCATTTT.

This chain joins TRBV6-4 and TRBJ1-1; no clear D gene. This CDR3 spans 13 amino acids. The V end lost 4 bases, the J end lost 1 base, and 7 bases lay between the germline ends. The germline V gene has CDR1 MRHNA and CDR2 SNTAGT. CDR3 sequence (DNA): TGTGCCAGCAGTGTGGAGAAGAACACTGAAGCTTTCTTT. Its protein is CASSVEKNTEAFF.

J is TRBJ2-7 and V is TRBV7-8; perhaps TRBD2 as D (6 bases). Between the trimmed V and J ends, which lost 2 bases and 6 bases, there was a span of 11 bases. The CDR3 consists of 13 residues. Germline V gene sequence: CDR1 SGHVS, CDR2 FQNEAQ. The CDR3 DNA reads TGTGCCAGCAGCTTACTCAAGGAGGGCGAGCAGTACTTC. It encodes CASSLLKEGEQYF.

This rearrangement joins TRBV5-1 to TRBJ1-4; possible D gene TRBD1, 5 bases. V shed 4 bases and J shed 5 bases, with 12 bases lying between them. This CDR3 is built from 14 residues. From germline, CDR1 is SGHRS and CDR2 YFSETQ. CDR3 nucleotide sequence: TGCGCCAGCAGCCTCGACAGCAACAATGAAAAACTGTTTTTT. Amino acids: CASSLDSNNEKLFF.

A single count supports this clone. This sequence joins TRBV5-6 and TRBJ2-7, with D unclear. The CDR3 runs 15 residues. Germline V gene lookup returns CDR1 SGHDT and CDR2 YYEEEE. V gave up 5 bases and J gave up 0 bases, with 15 bases separating them. The CDR3 is CASSPLSGLSYEQYF. DNA of the CDR3: TGTGCCAGCAGTCCCCTCTCAGGTCTCTCCTACGAGCAGTACTTC.

The chain links TRBV18 to TRBJ1-1; D is uncertain. The CDR3 length is 14 residues. V was shortened by 2 bases and J by 3 bases, with 10 bases between the two germline ends. Germline values: CDR1 KGHSH, CDR2 LQKENI. The CDR3 here is CASSPTILDTEAFF. For the CDR3, the DNA is TGTGCCAGCTCACCAACGATCTTAGACACTGAAGCTTTCTTT.